The T cell receptor beta chain under discussion was sequenced for a study of cytomegalovirus exposure and HLA in healthy donors. The study, taken as a whole, reports: With high specificity and sensitivity, the classifier reportedly diagnosed cytomegalovirus status. For most subjects, TCR beta sequences were reported to predict HLA-A and HLA-B alleles with accuracy.

Whereas donors were nominally healthy upon sampling, unrecorded immune exposures were probable. In the PCR, 60 Vbeta and 13 Jbeta primers were used. Assay: immunoSEQ multiplex PCR; the TCRdb copy retains only in-frame clones and omits some. The sample carries around 150,000 clones, 60% to 80% recorded once. This CDR3 spans 17 amino acids. Germline lookup yields CDR1 LGHNA and CDR2 YNFKEQ. Unmatched junction bases numbered 11, after V lost 3 bases and J lost 6 bases. A note on this clone: Its matching antigen is unknown.

This chain joins TRBV4-2 and TRBJ2-3; 11 bases align to TRBD2. The sequenced material came from PBMCs. The clonotype originates from a middle-aged woman in good health and CMV-seropositive. CDR3 loop: CASSHRLAGTRADTQYF. The CDR3 DNA sequence: TGTGCCAGCAGCCATCGACTAGCGGGGACGAGGGCGGATACGCAGTATTTT.